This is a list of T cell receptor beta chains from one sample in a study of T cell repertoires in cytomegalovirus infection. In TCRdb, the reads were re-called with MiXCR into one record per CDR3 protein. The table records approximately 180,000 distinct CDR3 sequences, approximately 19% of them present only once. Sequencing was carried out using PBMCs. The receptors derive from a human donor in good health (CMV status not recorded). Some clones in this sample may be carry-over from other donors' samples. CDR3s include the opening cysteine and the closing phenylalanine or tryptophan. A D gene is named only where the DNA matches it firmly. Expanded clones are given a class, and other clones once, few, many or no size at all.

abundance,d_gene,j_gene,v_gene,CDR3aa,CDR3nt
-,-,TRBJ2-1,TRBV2,CASNPPQGNEQFF,TGTGCCAGCAATCCCCCCCAGGGGAATGAGCAGTTCTTC
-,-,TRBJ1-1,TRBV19,CASRADGDTEAFF,TGTGCCAGTAGAGCCGACGGGGACACTGAAGCTTTCTTT
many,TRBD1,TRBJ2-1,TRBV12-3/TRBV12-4,CASTRGVGQGMHEQFF,TGTGCCAGCACCAGGGGAGTGGGACAGGGGATGCATGAGCAGTTCTTC
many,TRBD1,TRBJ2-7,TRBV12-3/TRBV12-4,CASSFDPGQGSYEQYF,TGTGCCAGCAGTTTCGATCCGGGACAGGGGAGCTACGAGCAGTACTTC
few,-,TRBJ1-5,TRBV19,CASSRPGQAYNQPQHF,TGTGCCAGTAGCCGTCCTGGACAAGCCTACAATCAGCCCCAGCATTTT
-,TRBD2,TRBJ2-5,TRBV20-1,CSARGLTSETQYF,TGCAGTGCTAGGGGACTAACTTCGGAGACCCAGTACTTC
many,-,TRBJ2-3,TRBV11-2,CASSRRNTDTQYF,TGTGCCAGCAGCCGAAGGAACACAGATACGCAGTATTTT
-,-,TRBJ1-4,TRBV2,CASGGGTLFF,TGTGCCAGCGGGGGAGGGACACTGTTTTTT
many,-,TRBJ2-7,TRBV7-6,CASSLAPGVSYEQYF,TGTGCCAGCAGCTTAGCTCCGGGTGTCTCCTACGAGCAGTACTTC
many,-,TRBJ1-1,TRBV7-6,CASSLEQGTFNTEAFF,TGTGCCAGCAGCTTAGAACAGGGAACCTTTAACACTGAAGCTTTCTTT
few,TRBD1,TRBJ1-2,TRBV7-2,CVSSLRQQGAQGYTF,TGTGTCAGCAGCTTGAGACAACAGGGGGCGCAGGGCTACACCTTC
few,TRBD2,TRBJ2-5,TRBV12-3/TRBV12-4,CASSGFSLAGGGQETQYF,TGTGCCAGCAGCGGTTTCTCCCTAGCGGGAGGAGGCCAAGAGACCCAGTACTTC
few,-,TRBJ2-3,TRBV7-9,CASSLVAGAVADTQYF,TGTGCCAGCAGCTTAGTGGCAGGGGCAGTTGCAGATACGCAGTATTTT
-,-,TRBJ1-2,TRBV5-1,CASSEGMGNGYTF,TGCGCCAGCAGCGAGGGCATGGGGAATGGCTACACCTTC
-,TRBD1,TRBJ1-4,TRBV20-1,CSAASPGQGANEKLFF,TGCAGTGCCGCCTCACCGGGACAGGGGGCGAATGAAAAACTGTTTTTT
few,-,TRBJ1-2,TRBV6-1,CASSEYKYYGYTF,TGTGCCAGCAGTGAATACAAATACTATGGCTACACCTTC
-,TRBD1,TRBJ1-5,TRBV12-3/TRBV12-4,CASSFGTGGVQPQHF,TGTGCCAGCAGTTTCGGGACAGGGGGGGTTCAGCCCCAGCATTTT
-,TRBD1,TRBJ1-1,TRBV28,CASSLTGGNTEAFF,TGTGCCAGCAGCCTAACAGGGGGCAATACTGAAGCTTTCTTT
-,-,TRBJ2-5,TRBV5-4,CASSPRSREETQYF,TGTGCCAGCAGCCCCCGCTCCCGGGAGGAGACCCAGTACTTC
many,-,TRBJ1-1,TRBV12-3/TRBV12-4,CASSFRREMNTEAFF,TGTGCCAGCAGTTTCCGCCGTGAAATGAACACTGAAGCTTTCTTT
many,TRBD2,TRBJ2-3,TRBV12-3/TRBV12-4,CASSPTSEGTDTQYF,TGTGCCAGCAGTCCAACTAGCGAGGGCACAGATACGCAGTATTTT
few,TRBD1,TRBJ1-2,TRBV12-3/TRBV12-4,CASSGGTGGPFNYGYTF,TGTGCCAGCAGTGGAGGGACAGGGGGTCCATTTAACTATGGCTACACCTTC
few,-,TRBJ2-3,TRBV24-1,CATSDRTADTQYF,TGTGCCACCAGTGATCGTACCGCGGATACGCAGTATTTT
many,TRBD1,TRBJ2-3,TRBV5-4,CASSLRTGGDDTQYF,TGTGCCAGCAGCTTGCGGACAGGGGGCGATGATACGCAGTATTTT
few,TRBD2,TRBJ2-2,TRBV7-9,CASSQERGVNTGELFF,TGTGCCAGCAGCCAAGAGCGGGGGGTGAACACCGGGGAGCTGTTTTTT
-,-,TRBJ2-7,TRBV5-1,CASSLDGPPKTYEQYF,TGCGCCAGCAGCTTGGACGGGCCACCGAAAACCTACGAGCAGTACTTC
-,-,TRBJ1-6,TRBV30,CAWTEGKNSPLHF,TGTGCCTGGACAGAGGGGAAGAATTCACCCCTCCACTTT
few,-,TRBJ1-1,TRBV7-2,CASSLGFGRELEAFF,TGTGCCAGCAGCTTAGGGTTCGGCAGGGAGCTTGAAGCTTTCTTT
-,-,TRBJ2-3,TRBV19,CASRDRGGTDTQYF,TGTGCCAGTAGGGACAGAGGAGGCACAGATACGCAGTATTTT
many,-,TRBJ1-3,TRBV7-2,CASSNGRLSSGNTIYF,TGTGCCAGCAGCAACGGACGGTTGAGCTCTGGAAACACCATATATTTT
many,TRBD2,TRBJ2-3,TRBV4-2,CASSQLAGAGDTQYF,TGTGCCAGCAGCCAACTAGCGGGAGCAGGGGATACGCAGTATTTT
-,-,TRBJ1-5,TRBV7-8,CASSDYTGAGKGNQPQHF,TGTGCCAGCAGCGACTACACAGGTGCCGGGAAGGGCAATCAGCCCCAGCATTTT
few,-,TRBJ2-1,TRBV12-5,CASARLGLYNEQFF,TGTGCTAGTGCCCGACTAGGTCTCTACAATGAGCAGTTCTTC
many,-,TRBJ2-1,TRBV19,CASADRQSTYNEQFF,TGTGCCAGCGCGGACCGTCAAAGCACATACAATGAGCAGTTCTTC
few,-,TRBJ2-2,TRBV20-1,CSAREGSLNTGELFF,TGCAGTGCTAGAGAAGGTAGCCTCAACACCGGGGAGCTGTTTTTT
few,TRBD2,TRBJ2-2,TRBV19,CASASGRLEGLGELFF,TGTGCCAGCGCCAGCGGGAGGTTGGAGGGCCTCGGGGAGCTGTTTTTT
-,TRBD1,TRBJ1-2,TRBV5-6,CASSLTGGPMGYGYTF,TGTGCCAGCAGCTTGACAGGGGGACCCATGGGCTATGGCTACACCTTC
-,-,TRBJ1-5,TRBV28,CASGGGVINQPQHF,TGTGCCAGCGGGGGAGGCGTTATCAATCAGCCCCAGCATTTT
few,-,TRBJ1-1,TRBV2,CASPKGGSTEAFF,TGTGCCAGCCCCAAAGGGGGGAGCACTGAAGCTTTCTTT
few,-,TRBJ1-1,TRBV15,CATSRFSGGGSIGAFF,TGTGCCACCAGCAGATTCTCTGGGGGGGGCAGCATTGGAGCTTTCTTT
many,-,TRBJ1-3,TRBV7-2,CASSAGQGNTIYF,TGTGCCAGCAGCGCAGGACAGGGAAACACCATATATTTT
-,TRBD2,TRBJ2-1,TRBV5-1,CASSLSRGGSSYNEQFF,TGCGCCAGCAGCTTGAGCCGCGGGGGGTCCTCCTACAATGAGCAGTTCTTC
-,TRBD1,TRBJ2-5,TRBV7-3,CASSATGQGITETQYF,TGTGCCAGCAGCGCCACGGGACAGGGGATTACGGAGACCCAGTACTTC
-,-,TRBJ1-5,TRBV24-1,CATSDRSNQPQHF,TGTGCCACCAGCGACAGGAGTAATCAGCCCCAGCATTTT
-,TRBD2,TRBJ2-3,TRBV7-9,CASSYASGASTDTQYF,TGTGCCAGCAGTTATGCTAGCGGGGCCAGCACAGATACGCAGTATTTT
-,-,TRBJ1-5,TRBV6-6,CASSHLGREGNQPQHF,TGTGCCAGCAGTCACCTTGGCAGGGAAGGCAATCAGCCCCAGCATTTT
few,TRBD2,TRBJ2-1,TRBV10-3,CAISDPLAGGSYNEQFF,TGTGCCATCAGTGACCCTCTAGCGGGAGGTTCCTACAATGAGCAGTTCTTC
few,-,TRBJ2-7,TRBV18,CASSPSGIHEQYF,TGTGCCAGCTCGCCCTCAGGGATCCACGAGCAGTACTTC
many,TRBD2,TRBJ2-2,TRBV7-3,CASSFGTSGKYTGELFF,TGTGCCAGCAGCTTCGGGACTAGCGGGAAGTACACCGGGGAGCTGTTTTTT
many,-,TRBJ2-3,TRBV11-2,CASSFIAGTGTDTQYF,TGTGCCAGCAGCTTTATAGCCGGGACTGGCACAGATACGCAGTATTTT
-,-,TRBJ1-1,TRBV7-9,CASSLSPTEAFF,TGTGCCAGCAGCTTAAGCCCGACTGAAGCTTTCTTT
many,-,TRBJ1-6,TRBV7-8,CASSFPINSPLHF,TGTGCCAGCAGCTTCCCCATCAATTCACCCCTCCACTTT
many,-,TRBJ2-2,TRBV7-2,CASSSKRVLAGELFF,TGTGCCAGCAGCTCCAAGCGGGTGCTGGCCGGGGAGCTGTTTTTT